This record covers a single T cell receptor beta chain. Profiled with immunoSEQ multiplex PCR; TCRdb holds only in-frame clones, not every one. The table has around 64,000 clones, 75% to 85% seen once. The data originate from a study of blood T cell repertoires in COVID-19. The trim removed 4 bases at V and 0 bases at J, leaving 9 bases unmatched. CDR3 size: 17 residues. Germline V gene data show CDR1 as MGHDK and CDR2 as SYGVNS. The genes are TRBV25-1 and TRBJ1-2, with TRBD1 identical over 9 bases. Sequencing was performed on peripheral blood. The TCR originated in a human donor in a cohort sampled during active COVID-19. CDR3 bases: TGTGCCAGCAGTGCATCAGGACAGGGGAATGCTAACTATGGCTACACCTTC. This translates into CASSASGQGNANYGYTF.